The rows below give T cell receptor beta chains drawn from one sample of a study of control samples from healthy donors and cancer patients. Clones were sequenced by immunoSEQ multiplex PCR, and TCRdb holds only the in-frame ones, with some missing. The sample lists 170,000 or so clones; 85% to 95% were seen once. The specimen was blood. The receptors come from a young man in good health. CDR3s include the opening cysteine and the closing phenylalanine or tryptophan. The D gene is left open where the match is weak. Expanded clones get a size class; other rows say once, few or many, or leave the size out.

.	TRBJ2-7	TRBV25-1	.	CASSRQAGENYEQYF	TGTGCCAGCAGTCGACAAGCAGGGGAAAACTACGAGCAGTACTTC
few	TRBJ2-2	TRBV9	TRBD2	CASSGRTSGNTGELFF	TGTGCCAGCAGCGGACGGACTAGCGGTAACACCGGGGAGCTGTTTTTT
.	TRBJ1-2	TRBV5-1	TRBD1	CASSYDRGLGYTF	TGCGCCAGCAGCTATGACAGGGGGCTTGGCTACACCTTC
.	TRBJ2-1	TRBV9	.	CASSAGGLNEQFF	TGTGCCAGCAGCGCAGGGGGGTTAAATGAGCAGTTCTTC
.	TRBJ2-7	TRBV5-1	.	CASSQGPLYEQYF	TGCGCCAGCAGCCAGGGACCACTCTACGAGCAGTACTTC
.	TRBJ2-3	TRBV6-5	TRBD2	CASKPSGGRGDTQYF	TGTGCCAGCAAACCTAGCGGGGGGCGGGGTGATACGCAGTATTTT
.	TRBJ1-1	TRBV19	.	CASSPQGGDTEAFF	TGTGCCAGTAGTCCACAGGGAGGGGACACTGAAGCTTTCTTT
.	TRBJ2-2	TRBV24-1	TRBD2	CATSGEIAGGTGELFF	TGTGCCACCAGTGGGGAAATAGCGGGAGGCACCGGGGAGCTGTTTTTT
.	TRBJ1-3	TRBV6-5	TRBD1	CASRNEAGGGNTIYF	TGTGCCAGCAGGAATGAGGCAGGGGGCGGAAACACCATATATTTT
.	TRBJ2-2	TRBV5-6	.	CASRQGPTNTGELFF	TGTGCCAGCAGACAGGGACCTACGAACACCGGGGAGCTGTTTTTT
.	TRBJ2-1	TRBV7-3	.	CASSLLGFSYNEQFF	TGTGCCAGCAGCCTCTTAGGGTTTTCCTACAATGAGCAGTTCTTC
.	TRBJ1-2	TRBV5-1	.	CASSPGKGYGYTF	TGCGCCAGCAGCCCAGGAAAAGGCTATGGCTACACCTTC
.	TRBJ2-5	TRBV6-1	.	CASSEGGFGKETQYF	TGTGCCAGCAGTGAAGGGGGCTTTGGGAAAGAGACCCAGTACTTC
.	TRBJ1-1	TRBV2	.	CASSSAGKTEAFF	TGTGCCAGCAGTTCCGCAGGAAAGACTGAAGCTTTCTTT
.	TRBJ2-1	TRBV9	TRBD2	CASSVPLIGLADEQFF	TGTGCCAGCAGCGTACCCCTCATCGGACTAGCGGATGAGCAGTTCTTC
.	TRBJ2-7	TRBV6-5	.	CASNFEEPYEQYF	TGTGCCAGCAATTTTGAGGAGCCCTACGAGCAGTACTTC
.	TRBJ1-2	TRBV19	.	CASSRRDKFTGSEKGNYGYTF	TGTGCCAGTAGTCGCCGGGACAAATTCACGGGCAGCGAGAAGGGGAACTATGGCTACACCTTC
.	TRBJ1-3	TRBV4-1	.	CASSQAPWRSGNTIYF	TGCGCCAGCAGCCAAGCCCCCTGGAGATCTGGAAACACCATATATTTT
.	TRBJ2-1	TRBV27	.	CASKVYRGGAYEQFF	TGTGCCAGCAAAGTTTATAGGGGGGGGGCCTATGAGCAGTTCTTC
.	TRBJ2-5	TRBV6-5	TRBD2	CASSRGGYQETQYF	TGTGCCAGCAGTCGGGGGGGGTACCAAGAGACCCAGTACTTC
.	TRBJ1-4	TRBV13	TRBD1	CASSNLHGTDSTNEKLFF	TGTGCCAGCAGCAACCTACATGGGACAGATTCAACTAATGAAAAACTGTTTTTT
.	TRBJ2-1	TRBV10-3	TRBD1	CAISEKGAGYNEQFF	TGTGCCATCAGTGAGAAGGGGGCCGGTTACAATGAGCAGTTCTTC
.	TRBJ2-7	TRBV19	.	CASSTRGGPFEQYF	TGTGCCAGTAGTACTAGGGGGGGGCCGTTCGAGCAGTACTTC
.	TRBJ2-5	TRBV6-1	TRBD2	CACSGGAGGQMGTQYF	TGTGCCTGCAGTGGGGGGGCGGGGGGCCAAATGGGGACCCAGTACTTC
.	TRBJ2-5	TRBV30	.	CAWSVKRDMSLQETQYF	TGTGCCTGGAGTGTGAAACGGGACATGAGCCTTCAAGAGACCCAGTACTTC
.	TRBJ2-1	TRBV6-5	.	CASTSTWRNEQFF	TGTGCCAGCACCTCGACCTGGCGCAATGAGCAGTTCTTC
.	TRBJ1-1	TRBV2	.	CASYNDRLMNTEAFF	TGTGCCAGCTACAACGACAGGCTCATGAACACTGAAGCTTTCTTT
.	TRBJ1-1	TRBV28	TRBD1	CASTRQGNSPEAFF	TGTGCCAGCACCCGACAGGGGAATTCACCTGAAGCTTTCTTT
.	TRBJ2-1	TRBV11-3	.	CASSLQREQFF	TGTGCCAGCAGCTTACAGCGGGAGCAGTTCTTC
.	TRBJ1-1	TRBV5-1	.	CASSLTHQGMNTEAFF	TGCGCCAGTAGCTTGACTCACCAGGGTATGAACACTGAAGCTTTCTTT
once	TRBJ2-7	TRBV5-5	TRBD1	CASSLWTGPSYEQYF	TGTGCCAGCAGCCTATGGACAGGACCCTCCTACGAGCAGTACTTC
.	TRBJ2-5	TRBV5-4	.	CASSIREGQETQYF	TGTGCCAGCAGCATCAGGGAAGGCCAAGAGACCCAGTACTTC
.	TRBJ2-1	TRBV18	.	CASSPPTRVSNEQFF	TGTGCCAGCTCACCACCTACAAGGGTATCGAATGAGCAGTTCTTC
.	TRBJ2-5	TRBV11-2	.	CASSLGSMTGGQETQYF	TGTGCCAGCAGCTTAGGGTCAATGACTGGGGGCCAAGAGACCCAGTACTTC
medium-sized	TRBJ2-1	TRBV7-9	TRBD1	CASSPGQGITYNEQFF	TGTGCCAGCAGCCCCGGACAGGGGATAACCTACAATGAGCAGTTCTTC
once	TRBJ1-5	TRBV5-1	.	CASSLDNYSNQPQHF	TGCGCCAGCAGCTTGGACAACTATAGCAATCAGCCCCAGCATTTT
.	TRBJ2-1	TRBV5-6	.	CASRAGEYSYNEQFF	TGTGCCAGCAGAGCCGGGGAATACTCCTACAATGAGCAGTTCTTC
once	TRBJ2-6	TRBV12-5	.	CASGFRQAGANVLTF	TGTGCTAGTGGTTTCAGGCAGGCTGGGGCCAACGTCCTGACTTTC
.	TRBJ2-6	TRBV5-1	.	CASSGGTSSGANVLTF	TGCGCCAGCAGCGGGGGGACTTCCTCTGGGGCCAACGTCCTGACTTTC
.	TRBJ1-2	TRBV28	.	CASRPSPVDGYTF	TGTGCCAGCAGGCCATCGCCCGTAGATGGCTACACCTTC
.	TRBJ1-2	TRBV3-1/TRBV3-2	.	CASSPSGGDYGYTF	TGTGCCAGCAGCCCGTCGGGGGGAGACTATGGCTACACCTTC
.	TRBJ2-2	TRBV2	.	CASTQDGALNTGELFF	TGTGCCAGCACCCAAGACGGAGCCCTGAACACCGGGGAGCTGTTTTTT
.	TRBJ1-1	TRBV19	.	CASSRLDTNTEAFF	TGTGCCAGTAGTAGGCTGGACACGAACACTGAAGCTTTCTTT
.	TRBJ2-1	TRBV4-1	TRBD1	CASSQRQGAPYNEQFF	TGCGCCAGCAGCCAAAGGCAGGGGGCCCCCTACAATGAGCAGTTCTTC
.	TRBJ2-2	TRBV18	.	CASSPPTGAGTGELFF	TGTGCCAGCTCACCACCGACGGGGGCAGGGACCGGGGAGCTGTTTTTT
few	TRBJ2-7	TRBV5-6	.	CASSLFGGEQYF	TGTGCCAGCAGCTTATTTGGGGGCGAGCAGTACTTC
.	TRBJ2-7	TRBV10-1	.	CASSESKGRGEQYF	TGCGCCAGCAGTGAGTCGAAGGGCCGGGGCGAGCAGTACTTC
.	TRBJ1-5	TRBV2	TRBD1	CASSVGGGSQPQHF	TGTGCCAGCAGTGTGGGAGGGGGCTCTCAGCCCCAGCATTTT